Given below is one T cell receptor (beta chain) in context. Its antigen is as yet unknown. The data were taken from a study of OX40 agonist ivuxolimab in advanced cancers. Study findings and constraints: Part of the nonresponder group also had normalized T-cell clonal expansion that was low.

CDR3 length: 14 amino acids. V was pared by 8 bases and J by 2 bases, with 5 bases of the junction left unmatched. Germline assignment: CDR1 SNHLY and CDR2 FYNNEI. Sequenced by immunoSEQ multiplex PCR; TCRdb stores in-frame clones only, minus some. The top ten hold approximately 5% of the sample, which has tens of thousands of clones, over 70% seen once. The sequence was collected from an adult with an advanced solid tumor such as melanoma, head and neck, liver or kidney cancer. V is TRBV2 and J is TRBJ2-2, with 7 bases lining up with TRBD2. The sample here was CD4+ or CD8+ T cells sorted from blood, taken in a trial of the OX40 agonist ivuxolimab. This CDR3 is CASASGSNTGELFF. In DNA, the CDR3 is TGTGCCAGCGCTAGCGGTTCTAACACCGGGGAGCTGTTTTTT.